Following are 28 T cell receptor beta chains from one sample sequenced in a study of shared clonotypes between healthy human individuals. Measured with immunoSEQ multiplex PCR; TCRdb has only the in-frame clones, and not every one. Among about 600,000 clones listed, around 97% were seen once. The sample taken for sequencing was naive CD4+ T cells sorted from blood. As for subset: CD45RA+ positively selected. These receptors were obtained from a woman aged 25-40 years in good health.

V gene TRBV21-1 combines with J gene TRBJ2-5; the tabulated D call, TRBD2, remains unverified against the DNA. TRBV21-1 is annotated as a pseudogene. The CDR3 sequence is 14 residues long. The CDR3: CASSKVENQETQYF. The CDR3 DNA reads TGTGCCAGCAGCAAAGTCGAGAACCAAGAGACCCAGTACTTC.

CDR3 protein: CASSRQGAETQYF. CDR3 bases: TGTGCCAGCAGCCGACAGGGGGCAGAGACCCAGTACTTC. V usage is TRBV6-5 and J usage is TRBJ2-5, with TRBD1 matching over 10 bases. J was trimmed by 4 bases and V by 6 bases; bases with no gene match: 2. The germline V gene has CDR1 MNHEY and CDR2 SVGAGI. This CDR3 is 13 amino acids long.

The rearrangement links TRBV9 to TRBJ1-1; no clear D gene. The V gene lost 0 bases and the J gene lost 2 bases, with 8 bases spanning the gap. CDR1 SGDLS and CDR2 YYNGEE come from the germline V gene. The CDR3 totals 14 residues. As DNA, the CDR3 is TGTGCCAGCAGCGTAGGGTCCTTAAACACTGAAGCTTTCTTT. The encoded protein is CASSVGSLNTEAFF.

V usage is TRBV6-5 and J usage is TRBJ2-7, with TRBD1 identical over 7 bases. V trimming: 2 bases; J trimming: 0 bases; junction bases outside the gene matches: 7. CDR3 length equals 16 residues. Germline values: CDR1 MNHEY, CDR2 SVGAGI. CDR3 sequence reads: CASSYTRGGASYEQYF. The CDR3 DNA reads as TGTGCCAGCAGTTACACCCGAGGGGGCGCCTCCTACGAGCAGTACTTC.

This chain connects TRBV11-2 to TRBJ2-1; 11 bases are shared with TRBD1. Germline V gene data show CDR1 as SGHAT and CDR2 as FQNNGV. This CDR3 comprises 16 residues. Unmatched junction bases numbered 10, after V lost 3 bases and J lost 9 bases. CDR3 nucleotide sequence: TGTGCCAGCAGCTTCCGGACAGGGGGCCTATGGGGTGAGCAGTTCTTC. It specifies CASSFRTGGLWGEQFF.

J is TRBJ2-7 and V is TRBV6-1; D may be TRBD1 or TRBD2 (6 bases each). Trimming removed 6 bases at V and 0 bases at J, with 12 bases between. The germline CDR1 and CDR2 sequences are MNHNS and SASEGT. CDR3 length: 14 amino acids. This CDR3 reads CASRGGLDSYEQYF. The CDR3 DNA reads TGTGCCAGCAGGGGGGGCCTCGACTCCTACGAGCAGTACTTC.

The gene calls are TRBV5-1 and TRBJ2-2, with D perhaps TRBD1 (5 bases). The CDR3 consists of 13 residues. Between the trimmed V and J ends, which lost 5 bases and 4 bases, there was a span of 9 bases. CDR1 SGHRS and CDR2 YFSETQ come from the germline V gene. The CDR3 spells CASRQAITGELFF. CDR3 DNA: TGCGCCAGCAGACAGGCGATCACCGGGGAGCTGTTTTTT.

About this clone itself: This sample includes further DNA sequences coding for the same CDR3. This sequence joins TRBV28 and TRBJ2-6; D not certain. Trimming removed 2 bases from V and 2 bases from J, with 7 bases in between. The CDR3 sequence is 15 residues long. Germline V gene sequence: CDR1 MDHEN, CDR2 SYDVKM. Written as DNA, the CDR3 is TGTGCCAGCAGTTTAGGTGGAACTGGGGCCAACGTCCTGACTTTC. Translating gives CASSLGGTGANVLTF.

This chain links TRBV5-1 with TRBJ2-7; the D is unclear. The CDR3 is made up of 14 amino acids. CDR1 is SGHRS and CDR2 is YFSETQ in the germline V gene. The germline V and J ends were trimmed by 0 bases and 9 bases, with 16 bases remaining between them. Here the CDR3 reads CASSLGGDPLLQYF. The CDR3 nucleotides read TGCGCCAGCAGCTTGGGAGGAGACCCTCTCCTGCAGTACTTC.

The genes are TRBV5-1 and TRBJ2-5; D remains unclear. The length of the CDR3 is 15 residues. Trimming removed 0 bases from V and 5 bases from J, with 14 bases in between. Germline CDR1 reads SGHRS; CDR2 reads YFSETQ. The chain's CDR3 is CASSLGLGYGETQYF. In DNA, the CDR3 is TGCGCCAGCAGCTTGGGCTTGGGTTATGGGGAGACCCAGTACTTC.

J is TRBJ1-5 and V is TRBV18, with 12 bases aligning to TRBD1. Trimming cost V 3 bases and J 1 base; bases outside gene matches: 4. Germline V gene sequence: CDR1 KGHSH, CDR2 LQKENI. The CDR3 is 17 amino acids. CDR3 nucleotide sequence: TGTGCCAGCTCACCGGGACAGGGGGCGCGAAGCAATCAGCCCCAGCATTTT. This translates into CASSPGQGARSNQPQHF.

V is TRBV19 and J is TRBJ1-1; TRBD1 matches 11 bases. The junction had 6 bases not matched to a gene; V was cut back by 5 bases and J by 1 base. Germline V gives CDR1 LNHDA, CDR2 SQIVND (reference sequence). The CDR3 covers 16 residues. CDR3: CASSDRDRGANTEAFF. CDR3 nucleotide sequence: TGTGCCAGTAGTGACCGGGACAGGGGGGCGAACACTGAAGCTTTCTTT. The full variable domain, rest sourced from reference TRBV19 and TRBJ1-1, is DGGITQSPKYLFRKEGQNVTLSCEQNLNHDAMYWYRQDPGQGLRLIYYSQIVNDFQKGDIAEGYSVSREKKESFPLTVTSAQKNPTAFYLCASSDRDRGANTEAFFGQGTRLTVV.

V gene TRBV11-3 combines with J gene TRBJ2-1; no clear D. V lost 0 bases and J 10 bases, leaving 10 bases between the germline ends. The CDR3 runs 13 residues. The germline CDR1 and CDR2 sequences are SGHNT and YENEEA. In DNA form, the CDR3 reads TGTGCCAGCAGCTTAGACCCCATTGGAGAGCAGTTCTTC. Its translation: CASSLDPIGEQFF. Full variable domain (remainder filled in from reference TRBV11-3 and TRBJ2-1): EAGVVQSPRYKIIEKKQPVAFWCNPISGHNTLYWYLQNLGQGPELLIRYENEEAVDDSQLPKDRFSAERLKGVDSTLKIQPAELGDSAVYLCASSLDPIGEQFFGPGTRLTVL.

The V gene is TRBV7-6, the J gene TRBJ2-1; TRBD2 might be the D (6 bases). CDR3 length equals 17 residues. V lost 4 bases and J lost 0, with 16 bases in between. Germline lookup yields CDR1 SGHVS and CDR2 FNYEAQ. DNA for the CDR3: TGTGCCAGCAGCTCACCTGAGCACGGGAGCTCCTACAATGAGCAGTTCTTC. Its protein product is CASSSPEHGSSYNEQFF.

The chain uses TRBV29-1 and TRBJ2-3; D is possibly TRBD1 (6 bases). Trimming stripped 5 bases from V and 2 bases from J, with 11 bases between. CDR1 is SQVTM, CDR2 ANQGSEA, per germline. CDR3 size: 13 residues. The CDR3 here is CSVLRDTTDTQYF. In DNA, the CDR3 is TGCAGCGTTCTCCGGGACACCACAGATACGCAGTATTTT.

This clone was picked up one time. CDR3 bases: TGTGCCAGTAGTATAGATCTGGGACTCTACAATGAGCAGTTCTTC. This codes for CASSIDLGLYNEQFF. The V call is TRBV19, the J call TRBJ2-1, with a weak D call TRBD2 (6 bases). CDR1 LNHDA and CDR2 SQIVND come from the germline V gene (reference sequence). There are 15 residues in the CDR3. V lost 0 bases, J lost 3 bases, and 9 bases lay in between.

The chain uses TRBV5-4 and TRBJ1-1; no reliable D call. The CDR3 contains 15 residues. Trimming took 4 bases from V and 0 from J, leaving 13 bases between them. Germline values: CDR1 SGHNT, CDR2 YYREEE (reference sequence). The CDR3, as DNA: TGTGCCAGCAGCAGGCGAGCGCAGATGAACACTGAAGCTTTCTTT. This codes for CASSRRAQMNTEAFF. The complete variable domain, with remaining parts taken from reference TRBV5-4 and TRBJ1-1, reads ETGVTQSPTHLIKTRGQQVTLRCSSQSGHNTVSWYQQALGQGPQFIFQYYREEENGRGNFPPRFSGLQFPNYSSELNVNALELDDSALYLCASSRRAQMNTEAFFGQGTRLTVV.

The chain employs TRBV11-2 and TRBJ2-7; 7 bases match TRBD1. The CDR3 has 14 residues. Losses at the gene ends were 2 bases for V and 6 bases for J; bases not matched to a gene: 7. Germline V gene lookup returns CDR1 SGHAT and CDR2 FQNNGV. The CDR3 sequence is CASSLSDRVGEQYF. CDR3 bases: TGTGCCAGCAGCTTAAGTGACAGGGTCGGCGAGCAGTACTTC.

The J gene is TRBJ1-1, the V gene TRBV5-1, with no clear D. This CDR3 spans 15 amino acids. Trimming removed 2 bases at V and 1 base at J, with 12 bases between. Germline CDR1 is SGHRS and CDR2 is YFSETQ. The CDR3 coding sequence is TGCGCCAGCAGCTTTACCGCAGGCCCGAACACTGAAGCTTTCTTT. Translated: CASSFTAGPNTEAFF.

The rearrangement uses TRBV5-1 and TRBJ2-2; a possible D gene is TRBD2 (6 bases). The germline V gene encodes CDR1 SGHRS and CDR2 YFSETQ. Trimming stripped 1 base from V and 0 bases from J, with 10 bases between. The CDR3 runs 16 residues. The CDR3 protein is CASSLYGGTNTGELFF. In DNA form, the CDR3 reads TGCGCCAGCAGCTTGTACGGCGGGACGAACACCGGGGAGCTGTTTTTT.

V usage is TRBV6-8 and J usage is TRBJ2-3; tentative D call: TRBD1 (5 bases). Trimming stripped 8 bases from V and 0 bases from J, with 18 bases between. Germline CDR1 is MNHGY and CDR2 is SAAAGT. The CDR3 consists of 16 residues. The CDR3 nucleotides read TGTGCCAGCCTCCGAGGACAACACGATAGCACAGATACGCAGTATTTT. Residues: CASLRGQHDSTDTQYF.

The chain employs TRBV14 and TRBJ2-7; 8 nucleotides match TRBD1. The germline V gene has CDR1 SGHDN and CDR2 FVKESK. With 2 bases clipped from V and 6 bases from J, the junction kept 6 bases outside the gene matches. The CDR3 sequence is 14 residues long. Here the CDR3 reads CASSQLGQGGEQYF. The CDR3 DNA reads as TGTGCCAGCAGCCAACTCGGACAGGGAGGCGAGCAGTACTTC.

The V and J genes are TRBV19 and TRBJ1-1; D is possibly TRBD1 (5 bases). V lost 5 bases and J lost 1, with 14 bases in between. Looked up from germline, CDR1 is LNHDA and CDR2 is SQIVND (reference sequence). The CDR3 has 15 amino acids. CDR3: CASSPHPTENTEAFF. For the CDR3, the DNA is TGTGCCAGTAGTCCCCACCCGACAGAGAACACTGAAGCTTTCTTT.

The chain recombines TRBV4-1 with TRBJ2-7; 14 nucleotides line up with TRBD2. Germline V gene data show CDR1 as MGHRA and CDR2 as YSYEKL. V was clipped by 3 bases and J by 5 bases; unmatched bases: 12. The CDR3 has 18 amino acids. The CDR3 protein is CASSQNPGLAGASDEQYF. The CDR3 DNA follows: TGCGCCAGCAGCCAGAATCCGGGACTAGCGGGAGCTAGTGACGAGCAGTACTTC.

The chain uses TRBV18 and TRBJ1-1, with 7 bases identical to TRBD1. Trimming cost V 0 bases and J 4 bases; bases outside gene matches: 8. Germline CDR1 reads KGHSH; CDR2 reads LQKENI. The CDR3 extends over 16 amino acids. The CDR3: CASSPPGRGLGTEAFF. In DNA form, the CDR3 reads TGTGCCAGCTCACCACCTGGGAGGGGGCTAGGCACTGAAGCTTTCTTT.

The chain links TRBV6-1 to TRBJ2-1; D gene ambiguous. Trimming removed 2 bases from V and 9 bases from J, with 11 bases in between. This CDR3 spans 13 amino acids. The V gene's germline CDR1 is MNHNS and CDR2 SASEGT. CDR3 region: CASSENGVGEQFF. The CDR3 bases are TGTGCCAGCAGTGAAAACGGCGTGGGTGAGCAGTTCTTC.

This clone appeared a single time. V gene TRBV28 combines with J gene TRBJ1-1, with TRBD1 matching over 9 bases. With V trimmed by 6 bases and J by 4 bases, 6 bases remained unmatched. The CDR3 runs 14 residues. Germline assignment: CDR1 MDHEN and CDR2 SYDVKM. The CDR3: CASSPQGARTEAFF. Here the CDR3 DNA reads TGTGCCAGCAGCCCACAGGGGGCCCGCACTGAAGCTTTCTTT.

CDR3 sequence: CASSLSIQTSGRRETQYF. DNA of the CDR3: TGTGCCAGCAGTTTATCGATTCAAACTAGCGGGAGGAGGGAGACCCAGTACTTC. The chain employs TRBV27 and TRBJ2-5, with 12 bases fitting TRBD2. CDR3 length: 18 amino acids. Germline CDR1 and CDR2: MNHEY and SMNVEV (reference sequence). Unmatched junction bases numbered 10, after V lost 0 bases and J lost 5 bases.